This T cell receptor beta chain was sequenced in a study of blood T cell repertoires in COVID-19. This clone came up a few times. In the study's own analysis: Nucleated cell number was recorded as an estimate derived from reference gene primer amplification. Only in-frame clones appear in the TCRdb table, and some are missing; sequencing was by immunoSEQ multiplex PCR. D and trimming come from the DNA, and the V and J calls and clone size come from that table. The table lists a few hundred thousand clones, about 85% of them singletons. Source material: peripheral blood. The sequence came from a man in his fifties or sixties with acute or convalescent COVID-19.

The CDR3 bases are TGCGCCAGCAGCGGCGAACAGGGAGGGTATTCACCCCTCCACTTT. The encoded protein is CASSGEQGGYSPLHF. The chain is built from TRBV5-1 and TRBJ1-6; a possible D gene is TRBD1 (6 bases). Deletions cut 4 bases from V and 8 bases from J, with 16 bases between. The CDR3 extends over 15 amino acids. Germline V gene lookup returns CDR1 SGHRS and CDR2 YFSETQ.